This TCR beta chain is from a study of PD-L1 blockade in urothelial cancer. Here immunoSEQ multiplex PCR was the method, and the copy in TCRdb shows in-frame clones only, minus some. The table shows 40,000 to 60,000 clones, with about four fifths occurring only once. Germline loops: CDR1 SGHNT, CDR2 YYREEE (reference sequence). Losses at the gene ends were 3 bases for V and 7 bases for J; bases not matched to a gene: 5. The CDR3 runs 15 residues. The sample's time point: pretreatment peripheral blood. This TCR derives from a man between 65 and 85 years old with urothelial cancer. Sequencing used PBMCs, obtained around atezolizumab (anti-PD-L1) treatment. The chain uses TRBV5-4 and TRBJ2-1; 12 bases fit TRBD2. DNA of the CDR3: TGTGCCAGCAGCTCCCGACTAGCGGGAGAGAATGAGCAGTTCTTC. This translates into CASSSRLAGENEQFF.